The clone carrying this T cell receptor beta chain occurred many times. The sample originates from a study of response to subunit inactivated influenza vaccine. The length of the CDR3 is 16 residues. The germline gives CDR1 LGHNA, CDR2 YSLEER. V dropped 0 bases and J dropped 4 bases, with 16 bases sitting between them. TCRdb reprocessed the RT-PCR reads with MiXCR, giving one entry per CDR3 protein. The sample records about 570,000 distinct CDR3 sequences, around 10% being singletons. These data also featured in a second study, about T cells expressing NK-cell markers. That work contributes: TCR beta libraries carry UMIs added by 5'RACE template switching.

This TCR was sampled from a man aged 45-65 years who received an inactivated influenza vaccine. The rearrangement joins TRBV4-3 to TRBJ2-7, with a tentative D call TRBD1 (5 bases). This specimen consisted of PBMCs from blood, obtained on the day of vaccination. The CDR3 DNA reads TGCGCCAGCAGCCAAGATGGGGTACAGGTCCCGTACGAGCAGTACTTC. Translated, it gives CASSQDGVQVPYEQYF.